This T cell receptor (beta chain) derives from a study of radiotherapy plus CTLA-4 blockade in lung cancer. Per germline, CDR1 SGHNT and CDR2 YENEEA. With 1 base removed from V and 0 bases from J, the gap between germline ends came to 9 bases. The CDR3 totals 15 residues. Repertoires were generated with immunoSEQ multiplex PCR, while TCRdb's copy carries only in-frame clones and drops some. Counted here are 9,500 to 15,000 clones, about 86% occurring once; the ten biggest clones make up roughly 29%. The sequencing here drew on peripheral blood, taken from a patient treated with radiotherapy plus ipilimumab. This receptor was obtained from a human donor with non-small cell lung cancer that progressed on radiotherapy plus ipilimumab. V and J are TRBV11-3 and TRBJ2-5, with D perhaps matching TRBD1 (6 bases). CDR3 loop: CASSLGTDNQETQYF. DNA of the CDR3: TGTGCCAGCAGCTTAGGGACAGATAACCAAGAGACCCAGTACTTC.